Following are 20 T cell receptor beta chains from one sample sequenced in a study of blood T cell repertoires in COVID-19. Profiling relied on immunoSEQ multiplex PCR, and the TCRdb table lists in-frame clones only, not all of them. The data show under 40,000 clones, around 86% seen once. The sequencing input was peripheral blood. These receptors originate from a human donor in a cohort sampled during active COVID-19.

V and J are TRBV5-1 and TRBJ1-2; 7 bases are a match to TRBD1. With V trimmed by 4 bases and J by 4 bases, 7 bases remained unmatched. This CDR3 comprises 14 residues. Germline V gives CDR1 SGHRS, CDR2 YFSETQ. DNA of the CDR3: TGCGCCAGCAGCCCCGGACAGGCCATCTATGGCTACACCTTC. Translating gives CASSPGQAIYGYTF.

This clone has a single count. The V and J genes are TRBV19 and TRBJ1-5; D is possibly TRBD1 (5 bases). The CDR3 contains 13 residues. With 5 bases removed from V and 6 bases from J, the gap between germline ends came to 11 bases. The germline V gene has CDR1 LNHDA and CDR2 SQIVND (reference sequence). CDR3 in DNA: TGTGCCAGTAGTGGCCGGGGGGGTCAGCCCCAGCATTTT. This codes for CASSGRGGQPQHF.

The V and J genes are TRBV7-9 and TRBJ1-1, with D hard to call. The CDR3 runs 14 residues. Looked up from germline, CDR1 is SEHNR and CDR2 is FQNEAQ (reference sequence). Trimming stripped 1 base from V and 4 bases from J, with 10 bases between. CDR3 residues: CASSLGTGFTEAFF. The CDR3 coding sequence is TGTGCCAGCAGCTTAGGAACGGGGTTCACTGAAGCTTTCTTT.

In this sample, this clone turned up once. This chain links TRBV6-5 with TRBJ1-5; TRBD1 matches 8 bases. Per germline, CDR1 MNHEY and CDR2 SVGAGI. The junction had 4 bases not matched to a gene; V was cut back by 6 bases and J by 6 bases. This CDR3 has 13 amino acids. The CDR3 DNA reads TGTGCCAGCAGCGACAGGGGTACTCAGCCCCAGCATTTT. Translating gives CASSDRGTQPQHF.

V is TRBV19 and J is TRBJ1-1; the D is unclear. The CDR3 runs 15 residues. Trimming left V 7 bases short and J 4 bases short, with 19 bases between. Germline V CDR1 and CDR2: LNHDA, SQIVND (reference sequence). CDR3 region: CASTPSPAVGTEAFF. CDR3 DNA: TGTGCCAGTACCCCGAGCCCGGCGGTCGGCACTGAAGCTTTCTTT.

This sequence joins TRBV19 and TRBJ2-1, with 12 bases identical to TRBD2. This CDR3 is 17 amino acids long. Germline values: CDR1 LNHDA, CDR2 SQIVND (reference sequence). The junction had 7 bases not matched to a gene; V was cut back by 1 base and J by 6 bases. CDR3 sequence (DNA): TGTGCCAGTAGTATAGGTTCTGGACTAGCGGGATTCAATGAGCAGTTCTTC. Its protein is CASSIGSGLAGFNEQFF.

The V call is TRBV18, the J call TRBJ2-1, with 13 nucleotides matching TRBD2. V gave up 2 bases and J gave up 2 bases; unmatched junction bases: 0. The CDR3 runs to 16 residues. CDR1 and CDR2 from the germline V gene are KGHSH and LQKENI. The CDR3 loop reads CASSPTSGGAYNEQFF. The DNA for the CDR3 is TGTGCCAGCTCACCAACTAGCGGGGGGGCCTACAATGAGCAGTTCTTC.

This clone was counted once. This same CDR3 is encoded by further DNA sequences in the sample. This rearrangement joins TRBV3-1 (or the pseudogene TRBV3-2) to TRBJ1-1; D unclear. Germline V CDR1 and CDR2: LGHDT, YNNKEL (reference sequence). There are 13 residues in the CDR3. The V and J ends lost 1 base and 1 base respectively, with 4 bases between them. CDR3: CASSQAGNTEAFF. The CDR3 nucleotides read TGTGCCAGCAGCCAAGCAGGGAACACTGAAGCTTTCTTT.

CDR3 DNA: TGTGCCTGGAGTTTTCGGAGAAATGAAAAACTGTTTTTT. It translates to CAWSFRRNEKLFF. The gene calls are TRBV30 and TRBJ1-4; D is unclear. CDR1 is GTSNPN, CDR2 SVGIG, per germline (reference sequence). The CDR3 has 13 residues. Trimming took 2 bases from V and 5 from J, leaving 9 bases between them.

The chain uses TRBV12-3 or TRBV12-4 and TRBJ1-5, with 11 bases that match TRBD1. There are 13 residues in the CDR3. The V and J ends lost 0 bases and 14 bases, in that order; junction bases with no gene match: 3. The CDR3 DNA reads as TGTGCCAGCAGTTTAGCACCGGGACAGGGGGAGCATTTT. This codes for CASSLAPGQGEHF.

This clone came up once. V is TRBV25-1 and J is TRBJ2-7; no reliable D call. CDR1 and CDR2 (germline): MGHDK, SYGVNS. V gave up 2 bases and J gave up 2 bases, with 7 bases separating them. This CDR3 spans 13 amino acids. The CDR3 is CASSEQVPYEQYF. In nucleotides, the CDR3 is TGTGCCAGCAGTGAACAGGTGCCCTACGAGCAGTACTTC.

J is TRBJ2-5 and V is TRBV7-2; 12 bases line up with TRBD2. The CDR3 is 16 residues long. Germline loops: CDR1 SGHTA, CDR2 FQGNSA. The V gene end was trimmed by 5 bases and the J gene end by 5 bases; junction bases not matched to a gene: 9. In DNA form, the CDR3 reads TGTGCCAGCAGCGCCCGACTAGCGGGGGCGGGGGAGACCCAGTACTTC. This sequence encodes CASSARLAGAGETQYF.

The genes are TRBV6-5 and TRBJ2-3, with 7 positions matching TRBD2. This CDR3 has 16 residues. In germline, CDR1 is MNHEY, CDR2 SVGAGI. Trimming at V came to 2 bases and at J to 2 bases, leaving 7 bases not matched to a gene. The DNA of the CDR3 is TGTGCCAGCAGTTACGAGGCGGGAGTGGACACAGATACGCAGTATTTT. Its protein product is CASSYEAGVDTDTQYF.

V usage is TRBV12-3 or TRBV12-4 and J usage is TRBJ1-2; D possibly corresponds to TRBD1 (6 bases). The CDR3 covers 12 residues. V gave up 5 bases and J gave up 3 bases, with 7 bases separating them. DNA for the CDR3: TGTGCCAGCAGTGGACAGTACTATGGCTACACCTTC. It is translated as CASSGQYYGYTF.

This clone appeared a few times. In DNA form, the CDR3 reads TGTGCCAGCAGCGCAGGGACAGGGAGTTACGAGCAGTACTTC. Protein: CASSAGTGSYEQYF. V gene TRBV7-6 combines with J gene TRBJ2-7, with TRBD1 matching 9 bases. Per the germline V gene, CDR1 is SGHVS and CDR2 is FNYEAQ. The CDR3 runs 14 residues. After removal of 5 bases from V and 4 bases from J, the junction contained 6 bases not matched to a gene.

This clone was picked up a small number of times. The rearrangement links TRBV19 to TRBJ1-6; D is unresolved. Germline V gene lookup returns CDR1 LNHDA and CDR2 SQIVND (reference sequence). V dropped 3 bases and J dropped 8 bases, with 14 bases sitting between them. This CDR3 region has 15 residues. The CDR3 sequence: CASSIPGSNYSPLHF. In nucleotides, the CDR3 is TGTGCCAGTAGTATCCCGGGGTCAAACTATTCACCCCTCCACTTT.

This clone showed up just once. CDR3 sequence reads: CASRQGAYEQYF. Here the CDR3 DNA reads TGCGCCAGCAGACAGGGGGCCTACGAGCAGTACTTC. The chain joins TRBV23-1 to TRBJ2-7; 8 bases line up with TRBD1. TRBV23-1 has ORF status, its function being uncertain. The CDR3 totals 12 residues. Trimming took 6 bases from V and 2 from J; bases not matched to a gene: 0.

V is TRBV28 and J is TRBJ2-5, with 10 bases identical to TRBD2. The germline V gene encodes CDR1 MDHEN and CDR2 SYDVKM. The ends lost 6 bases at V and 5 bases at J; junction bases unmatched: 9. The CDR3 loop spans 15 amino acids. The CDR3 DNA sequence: TGTGCCAGCAGCCCGAATAGCGGGAGGTATGAGACCCAGTACTTC. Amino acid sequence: CASSPNSGRYETQYF.

CDR3 nucleotide sequence: TGTGCCAGCAGTCGACAGGGCACCTCTGGAAACACCATATATTTT. This gives the protein CASSRQGTSGNTIYF. The chain combines TRBV6-5 with TRBJ1-3; 7 bases agree with TRBD1. The germline V gene encodes CDR1 MNHEY and CDR2 SVGAGI. J was trimmed by 0 bases and V by 5 bases; bases with no gene match: 4. The CDR3 has 15 residues.

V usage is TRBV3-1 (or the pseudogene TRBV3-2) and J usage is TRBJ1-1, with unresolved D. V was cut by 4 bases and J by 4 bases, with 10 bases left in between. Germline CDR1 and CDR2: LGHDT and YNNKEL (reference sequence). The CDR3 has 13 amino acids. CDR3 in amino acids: CASSRERGTEAFF. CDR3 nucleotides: TGTGCCAGCAGCCGCGAACGGGGCACTGAAGCTTTCTTT.